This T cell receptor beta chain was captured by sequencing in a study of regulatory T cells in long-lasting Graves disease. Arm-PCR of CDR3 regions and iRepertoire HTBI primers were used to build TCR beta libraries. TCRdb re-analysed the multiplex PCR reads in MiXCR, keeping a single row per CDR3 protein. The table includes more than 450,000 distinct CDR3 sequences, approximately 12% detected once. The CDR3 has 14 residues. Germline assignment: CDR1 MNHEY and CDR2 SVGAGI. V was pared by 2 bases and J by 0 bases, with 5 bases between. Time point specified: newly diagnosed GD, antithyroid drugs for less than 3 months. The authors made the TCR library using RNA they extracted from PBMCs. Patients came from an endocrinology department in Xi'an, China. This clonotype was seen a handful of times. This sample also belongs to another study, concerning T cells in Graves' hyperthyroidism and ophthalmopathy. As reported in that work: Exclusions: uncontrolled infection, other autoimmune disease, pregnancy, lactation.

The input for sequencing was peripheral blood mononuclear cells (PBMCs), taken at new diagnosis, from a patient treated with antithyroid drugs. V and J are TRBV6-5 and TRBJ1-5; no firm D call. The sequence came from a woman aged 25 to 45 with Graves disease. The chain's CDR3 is CASSYLDSNQPQHF. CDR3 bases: TGTGCCAGCAGTTACCTGGATAGCAATCAGCCCCAGCATTTT.